This TCR beta chain was sequenced in a study of cytomegalovirus exposure and HLA in healthy donors. In regard to this clone: Its antigen is undetermined.

Sequenced by immunoSEQ multiplex PCR; TCRdb stores in-frame clones only, minus some. The sample yields 100,000 to 150,000 clones, roughly 95% seen once. General study results and limits: In vitro confirmation showed a few CMV-associated chains to be CMV antigen specific.

An approximately 120-subject validation cohort, separate from the roughly 680-subject first cohort, supplied the donors. This CDR3 has 15 residues. V lost 2 bases and J lost 6; bases outside the gene matches: 7. The germline CDR1 and CDR2 sequences are MDHEN and SYDVKM. This chain links TRBV28 with TRBJ2-3, with TRBD2 matching over 8 bases. Material for sequencing was PBMCs. The clonotype originates from a man aged 18-30 years in good health and CMV-seronegative. The CDR3 here is CASSLGGRMVDTQYF. The CDR3 DNA is TGTGCCAGCAGTTTAGGCGGGAGGATGGTGGATACGCAGTATTTT.